This is a list of T cell receptor beta chains from one sample in a study of T-cell memory formation after mild COVID-19. TCRdb redid the calling of the 5' RACE reads with MiXCR, one entry per CDR3 protein. The sample yields hundreds of thousands of distinct CDR3 sequences, approximately 21% seen once. Material for sequencing was PBMCs or a T cell subset sorted from them (not recorded which). These TCRs come from an adult woman who had mild COVID-19 (a few samples of this study predate the infection). Cell type and time point are not known. CDR3s include the opening cysteine and the closing phenylalanine or tryptophan. Fields, in order: clone size, D gene, V gene, J gene, CDR3 protein, CDR3 DNA. D genes are given only for firm matches. Some rows mark clone size as missing; the rest say once, few, many or name a class of expanded clone.

few,.,TRBV21-1,TRBJ2-7,CASSKVVDRQKAYEQYF,TGTGCCAGCAGCAAAGTCGTAGACAGACAGAAGGCCTACGAGCAGTACTTC
few,TRBD2,TRBV7-2,TRBJ2-3,CASSFSLAGARDTQYF,TGTGCCAGCAGCTTTTCACTAGCGGGGGCGAGAGATACGCAGTATTTT
once,.,TRBV15,TRBJ2-1,CATSRDRPGVDNEQFF,TGTGCCACCAGCAGAGATCGGCCCGGTGTCGACAATGAGCAGTTCTTC
few,.,TRBV20-1,TRBJ1-4,CSARVPRGALATNEKLFF,TGCAGTGCTAGAGTTCCAAGGGGGGCGCTTGCAACTAATGAAAAACTGTTTTTT
.,.,TRBV7-8,TRBJ1-4,CASSETDLRAGYLEKLFF,TGTGCCAGCAGCGAAACGGACCTACGAGCAGGTTATTTGGAAAAACTGTTTTTT
.,.,TRBV7-9,TRBJ2-5,CASSLVGVETQYF,TGTGCCAGCAGCTTAGTTGGGGTAGAGACCCAGTACTTC
.,TRBD1,TRBV15,TRBJ1-2,CATSRGRDRGYGYTF,TGTGCCACCAGCAGGGGACGGGACAGGGGCTATGGCTACACCTTC
.,.,TRBV20-1,TRBJ2-3,CSAWRGSDTQYF,TGCAGTGCTTGGAGGGGGTCAGATACGCAGTATTTT
.,TRBD1,TRBV19,TRBJ2-7,CASRDRWGTEQYF,TGTGCCAGTAGGGACAGGTGGGGCACTGAGCAGTACTTC
.,.,TRBV19,TRBJ1-2,CASSPPHRVLGLNYGYTF,TGTGCCAGTAGTCCCCCTCACCGGGTCCTTGGCCTTAACTATGGCTACACCTTC
once,TRBD1,TRBV6-5,TRBJ2-5,CASSPTTGVGTQYF,TGTGCCAGCAGTCCAACTACAGGGGTAGGAACCCAGTACTTC
.,.,TRBV7-2,TRBJ1-1,CASSLNRGLNTEAFF,TGTGCCAGCAGCTTAAATCGGGGCTTGAACACTGAAGCTTTCTTT
few,.,TRBV6-1,TRBJ2-7,CASLGSDRYYEQYF,TGTGCCAGCCTCGGATCGGACAGATACTACGAGCAGTACTTC
once,.,TRBV20-1,TRBJ2-4,CSATEGHAVLAKNIQYF,TGCAGTGCCACCGAGGGACACGCCGTTCTAGCCAAAAACATTCAGTACTTC
few,TRBD2,TRBV7-8,TRBJ2-1,CASSLARLAGYNEQFF,TGTGCCAGCAGCTTAGCCCGACTAGCGGGGTACAATGAGCAGTTCTTC
many,TRBD2,TRBV20-1,TRBJ2-7,CSARDPHETSGDYEQYF,TGCAGTGCTAGAGATCCACATGAGACTAGCGGGGACTACGAGCAGTACTTC
few,.,TRBV14,TRBJ2-7,CASSQGLLAGPYEQYF,TGTGCCAGCAGCCAAGGATTGCTAGCCGGTCCCTACGAGCAGTACTTC
.,.,TRBV18,TRBJ2-3,CASSPQNRVFADTQYF,TGTGCCAGCTCACCACAAAACAGGGTCTTCGCAGATACGCAGTATTTT
.,TRBD1,TRBV29-1,TRBJ1-4,CSVALRDRGEKLFF,TGCAGCGTTGCCCTCCGGGACAGGGGTGAAAAACTGTTTTTT
.,.,TRBV6-6,TRBJ2-1,CASSPSHNEQFF,TGTGCCAGCAGTCCTAGCCATAATGAGCAGTTCTTC
.,.,TRBV7-9,TRBJ2-7,CASSLGGGQIYEQYF,TGTGCCAGCAGCTTAGGGGGGGGACAGATCTACGAGCAGTACTTC
.,TRBD2,TRBV27,TRBJ2-1,CASSARLAGTTYNEQFF,TGTGCCAGCAGTGCACGACTAGCGGGCACAACCTACAATGAGCAGTTCTTC
.,.,TRBV19,TRBJ1-1,CASSMQGGLTEAFF,TGTGCCAGTAGTATGCAGGGAGGCCTCACTGAAGCTTTCTTT
few,.,TRBV5-1,TRBJ2-5,CASSLEPGQETQYF,TGCGCCAGCAGCTTAGAGCCAGGCCAAGAGACCCAGTACTTC
.,.,TRBV7-9,TRBJ2-2,CASSTSQDATGELFF,TGTGCCAGCAGCACATCACAGGACGCGACCGGGGAGCTGTTTTTT
few,.,TRBV20-1,TRBJ1-1,CSARDEDSITEAFF,TGCAGTGCTAGAGATGAGGACAGTATCACTGAAGCTTTCTTT
few,TRBD1,TRBV5-1,TRBJ2-6,CASSPRGTGTGANVLTF,TGCGCCAGCAGCCCGAGGGGGACAGGGACTGGGGCCAACGTCCTGACTTTC
few,.,TRBV21-1,TRBJ2-4,CASREYRGLAKNIQYF,TGTGCCAGCAGGGAGTACAGGGGGCTAGCCAAAAACATTCAGTACTTC
.,TRBD2,TRBV7-2,TRBJ2-1,CASSLRGGRAPDEQFF,TGTGCCAGCAGCCTTCGAGGCGGGAGGGCCCCCGATGAGCAGTTCTTC
.,TRBD2,TRBV6-5,TRBJ2-2,CASRLAGSGELFF,TGTGCCAGCAGACTAGCGGGATCCGGGGAGCTGTTTTTT
.,TRBD1,TRBV18,TRBJ2-7,CASSPGQVFYEQYF,TGTGCCAGCTCACCGGGACAGGTTTTCTACGAGCAGTACTTC
few,TRBD2,TRBV30,TRBJ2-7,CAWSAGLAGDKQYF,TGTGCCTGGAGCGCGGGACTAGCGGGAGACAAGCAGTACTTC
.,.,TRBV29-1,TRBJ2-7,CSVQDGSNPISSYEQYF,TGCAGCGTTCAGGACGGATCAAACCCTATCAGCTCCTACGAGCAGTACTTC
.,TRBD2,TRBV7-9,TRBJ2-5,CASSLKRDSQETQYF,TGTGCCAGCAGCTTAAAGCGGGACTCCCAAGAGACCCAGTACTTC
few,TRBD2,TRBV9,TRBJ2-1,CASSIRTSGMNEQFF,TGTGCCAGCAGCATTAGGACTAGCGGGATGAATGAGCAGTTCTTC
few,TRBD1,TRBV6-5,TRBJ2-1,CASRDPGTAYNEQFF,TGTGCCAGTCGGGACCCCGGGACAGCCTACAATGAGCAGTTCTTC